One sample yielded the 19 T cell receptor beta chains listed below, sequenced in a study of Graves' ophthalmopathy and Graves' hyperthyroidism. From RNA, the CDR3 regions of TCR beta chains were amplified and sequenced. An initial RT-PCR round employing HTBI primers preceded a second-round multiplex PCR. TCRdb ran MiXCR on the multiplex PCR reads and lists one entry per CDR3 protein. This sample has over a million distinct CDR3 sequences, with about two fifths found just once. Sequencing used peripheral blood or thyroid tissue (not recorded which). The receptors stem from an adult man with Graves' hyperthyroidism.

Concerning this clonotype itself: A much larger clone sits a single nucleotide away, making a read error possible. CDR3 nucleotide sequence: TGTGCCAGCAGACCTCCGTATCAGCCCCAGCATTTT. Translated: CASRPPYQPQHF. The chain has TRBV28 and TRBJ1-5; D ambiguous. CDR3 size: 12 residues. Germline assignment: CDR1 MDHEN and CDR2 SYDVKM. V shed 6 bases and J shed 5 bases, with 8 bases lying between them.

The sample holds a few counts of this clonotype. The chain is built from TRBV4-1 and TRBJ1-6; possibly TRBD1 for D (5 bases). V lost 8 bases to trimming and J lost 4 bases, with 18 bases between them. Germline lookup yields CDR1 MGHRA and CDR2 YSYEKL. The length of the CDR3 is 16 residues. The CDR3 DNA follows: TGCGCCAGCGCCCAACAGGCTGCGAGATATAATTCACCCCTCCACTTT. Encoded protein: CASAQQAARYNSPLHF.

A single count supports this clonotype. The J gene is TRBJ2-7, the V gene TRBV5-1; 7 bases agree with TRBD2. This CDR3 spans 15 amino acids. The V gene end was trimmed by 0 bases and the J gene end by 3 bases; junction bases not matched to a gene: 6. Germline V gene lookup returns CDR1 SGHRS and CDR2 YFSETQ. CDR3 residues: CASSLATSASYEQYF. For the CDR3, the DNA is TGCGCCAGCAGCTTGGCCACTAGCGCAAGCTACGAGCAGTACTTC.

The genes are TRBV29-1 and TRBJ2-5; 8 nucleotides line up with TRBD1. Per the germline V gene, CDR1 is SQVTM and CDR2 is ANQGSEA. The CDR3 has 14 amino acids. The V gene end was trimmed by 6 bases and the J gene end by 9 bases; junction bases not matched to a gene: 15. In DNA form, the CDR3 reads TGCAGCGTACAGGGGGTTACAAGCAATCAGCCCCAGTACTTC. Protein product: CSVQGVTSNQPQYF.

This clonotype has a count of ten or more. J is TRBJ2-5 and V is TRBV19, with 8 nucleotides matching TRBD2. Trimming removed 7 bases from V and 0 bases from J; junction bases left unmatched: 10. CDR1 LNHDA and CDR2 SQIVND come from the germline V gene (reference sequence). The CDR3 extends over 16 amino acids. The CDR3 DNA reads TGTGCCAGTACCCAAACCAGCGGGGGCCACCAAGAGACCCAGTACTTC. This codes for CASTQTSGGHQETQYF.

This clonotype was recorded many times. V is TRBV4-3 and J is TRBJ2-5, with a possible D match to TRBD2 (6 bases). The CDR3 loop spans 12 amino acids. V dropped 0 bases and J dropped 9 bases, with 8 bases sitting between them. Germline CDR1 LGHNA, CDR2 YSLEER. The CDR3 bases are TGCGCCAGCAGCCAAGACGCGGGGCCCCAGTACTTC. Translated, it gives CASSQDAGPQYF.

This clonotype was counted many times. J is TRBJ2-7 and V is TRBV25-1, with 12 positions matching TRBD2. V shed 5 bases and J 2 bases; nucleotides not matched to a gene: 7. The CDR3 length is 16 residues. Germline values: CDR1 MGHDK, CDR2 SYGVNS. The CDR3 loop is CASSTSLAGGPYEQYF. Here the CDR3 DNA reads TGTGCCAGCAGTACCTCACTAGCGGGGGGACCCTACGAGCAGTACTTC.

This clonotype was seen a handful of times. This chain joins TRBV6-2 or TRBV6-3 and TRBJ2-7; TRBD1 matches 10 bases. Germline loops: CDR1 MNHEY, CDR2 SVGEGT. J lost 6 bases, V lost 5 bases, and 7 bases had no gene match. The CDR3 covers 14 residues. CDR3 bases: TGTGCCAGCAGTCATCGGGACAGGGGTGGCGAGCAGTACTTC. Translated, it gives CASSHRDRGGEQYF.

This clonotype has a handful of counts. The rearrangement links TRBV12-3 or TRBV12-4 to TRBJ2-5; D is uncertain. V shed 5 bases and J shed 1 base, with 11 bases lying between them. This CDR3 spans 14 amino acids. The CDR3 here is CASSAPRSQETQYF. Here the CDR3 DNA reads TGTGCCAGCAGTGCCCCGAGGAGCCAAGAGACCCAGTACTTC.

As for this clonotype: Here the CDR3 omits its conserved ending phenylalanine or tryptophan, so a read error is the likely source. The chain is built from TRBV4-3 and TRBJ1-5, with D possibly matching TRBD1 (6 bases). The CDR3 length is 13 residues. The germline V and J ends were trimmed by 2 bases and 6 bases, with 8 bases remaining between them. In germline, CDR1 is LGHNA, CDR2 YSLEER. This CDR3 is CASSQQQGQPQHL. CDR3 DNA sequence: TGCGCCAGCAGCCAACAACAGGGTCAGCCCCAGCATCTT.

The genes are TRBV10-2 and TRBJ2-7, with 13 positions matching TRBD2. There are 16 residues in the CDR3. CDR1 is WSHSY, CDR2 SAAADI, per germline. V lost 4 bases to trimming and J lost 5 bases; unmatched junction nucleotides: 8. This CDR3 reads CASSAGLAGVWHEQYF. The CDR3 nucleotides read TGCGCCAGCAGTGCCGGACTAGCGGGAGTTTGGCACGAGCAGTACTTC.

This clonotype was counted ten times or more. The chain joins TRBV7-6 to TRBJ2-7, with a possible D match to TRBD2 (6 bases). The germline gives CDR1 SGHVS, CDR2 FNYEAQ. V was cut by 4 bases and J by 5 bases, with 15 bases left in between. The CDR3 consists of 14 residues. In DNA form, the CDR3 reads TGTGCCAGCAGCTACCGGGAGAGTGTAGACGAGCAGTACTTC. Translated, it gives CASSYRESVDEQYF.

This clonotype was found many times. This rearrangement joins TRBV19 to TRBJ1-1; TRBD1 matches at 7 bases. The V and J ends lost 6 bases and 1 base, in that order; junction bases with no gene match: 5. The V gene's germline CDR1 is LNHDA and CDR2 SQIVND (reference sequence). The CDR3 is made up of 14 amino acids. CDR3 protein: CASSQGDKNTEAFF. The CDR3 DNA follows: TGTGCCAGTAGCCAGGGGGACAAGAACACTGAAGCTTTCTTT. Looking up the rest from reference TRBV19 and TRBJ1-1 gives the full variable domain: DGGITQSPKYLFRKEGQNVTLSCEQNLNHDAMYWYRQDPGQGLRLIYYSQIVNDFQKGDIAEGYSVSREKKESFPLTVTSAQKNPTAFYLCASSQGDKNTEAFFGQGTRLTVV.

This clonotype was picked up many times. Compared with germline, one end of the junction differs, possibly owing to a read error. The CDR3 DNA follows: TGTGCCAGCAGTTCAGGACAGGGGAATTCACCCCTCCACTTT. Translation gives CASSSGQGNSPLHF. The chain is built from TRBV5-1 and TRBJ1-6; 9 bases line up with TRBD1. Germline-derived CDR1 and CDR2 are SGHRS and YFSETQ. The CDR3 runs 14 residues.

The chain employs TRBV2 and TRBJ1-5; 9 nucleotides line up with TRBD1. After removal of 6 bases from V and 12 bases from J, the junction contained 6 bases not matched to a gene. This CDR3 contains 12 residues. CDR1 and CDR2 (germline): SNHLY, FYNNEI. The CDR3 reads CASRDPGQGQHF. The CDR3 DNA reads TGTGCCAGCAGGGACCCGGGACAGGGCCAGCATTTT.

This clonotype was seen repeatedly, ten times or more. The chain links TRBV15 to TRBJ1-6, with 10 bases aligning to TRBD1. Germline V lookup: CDR1 LNHNV, CDR2 YYDKDF (reference sequence). V dropped 1 base and J dropped 10; count of bases not matched to a gene: 1. This CDR3 spans 14 amino acids. The CDR3 sequence: CATSRGTGGSPLHF. In DNA form, the CDR3 reads TGTGCCACCAGCAGAGGGACAGGGGGATCACCCCTCCACTTT. Full variable domain (remainder filled in from reference TRBV15 and TRBJ1-6): DAMVIQNPRYQVTQFGKPVTLSCSQTLNHNVMYWYQQKSSQAPKLLFHYYDKDFNNEADTPDNFQSRRPNTSFCFLDIRSPGLGDTAMYLCATSRGTGGSPLHFGNGTRLTVT.

This chain links TRBV25-1 with TRBJ1-6; 8 positions agree with TRBD1. This CDR3 is 14 amino acids long. From germline, CDR1 is MGHDK and CDR2 SYGVNS. The J segment lost 8 bases and the V segment lost 6 bases, leaving 6 bases of the junction unmatched. In DNA, the CDR3 is TGTGCCAGCAGCTCGACAGGGGAATATTCACCCCTCCACTTT. It yields the protein CASSSTGEYSPLHF.

Concerning this clonotype: A read error may be the cause here, since a much bigger clone is one base away. V and J are TRBV7-2 and TRBJ1-2, with D uncertain. The germline V gene has CDR1 SGHTA and CDR2 FQGNSA. The length of the CDR3 is 12 residues. Trimming stripped 6 bases from V and 2 bases from J, with 7 bases between. CDR3 amino acids: CASSNQNYGYTF. CDR3 bases: TGTGCCAGCAGTAACCAGAACTATGGCTACACCTTC.

As regards this clonotype: The junction differs from germline at one of its ends, possibly a read error. The chain links TRBV5-1 to TRBJ2-2; TRBD2 aligns across 14 bases. From germline, CDR1 is SGHRS and CDR2 YFSETQ. CDR3 length equals 17 residues. CDR3 loop: CASSLSTSGREGGELFF. CDR3 bases: TGTGCCAGCAGCCTCTCGACTAGCGGGAGGGAGGGCGGGGAGCTGTTTTTT. Together with reference TRBV5-1 and TRBJ2-2, the CDR3 gives the full variable domain: KAGVTQTPRYLIKTRGQQVTLSCSPISGHRSVSWYQQTPGQGLQFLFEYFSETQRNKGNFPGRFSGRQFSNSRSEMNVSTLELGDSALYLCASSLSTSGREGGELFFGEGSRLTVL.